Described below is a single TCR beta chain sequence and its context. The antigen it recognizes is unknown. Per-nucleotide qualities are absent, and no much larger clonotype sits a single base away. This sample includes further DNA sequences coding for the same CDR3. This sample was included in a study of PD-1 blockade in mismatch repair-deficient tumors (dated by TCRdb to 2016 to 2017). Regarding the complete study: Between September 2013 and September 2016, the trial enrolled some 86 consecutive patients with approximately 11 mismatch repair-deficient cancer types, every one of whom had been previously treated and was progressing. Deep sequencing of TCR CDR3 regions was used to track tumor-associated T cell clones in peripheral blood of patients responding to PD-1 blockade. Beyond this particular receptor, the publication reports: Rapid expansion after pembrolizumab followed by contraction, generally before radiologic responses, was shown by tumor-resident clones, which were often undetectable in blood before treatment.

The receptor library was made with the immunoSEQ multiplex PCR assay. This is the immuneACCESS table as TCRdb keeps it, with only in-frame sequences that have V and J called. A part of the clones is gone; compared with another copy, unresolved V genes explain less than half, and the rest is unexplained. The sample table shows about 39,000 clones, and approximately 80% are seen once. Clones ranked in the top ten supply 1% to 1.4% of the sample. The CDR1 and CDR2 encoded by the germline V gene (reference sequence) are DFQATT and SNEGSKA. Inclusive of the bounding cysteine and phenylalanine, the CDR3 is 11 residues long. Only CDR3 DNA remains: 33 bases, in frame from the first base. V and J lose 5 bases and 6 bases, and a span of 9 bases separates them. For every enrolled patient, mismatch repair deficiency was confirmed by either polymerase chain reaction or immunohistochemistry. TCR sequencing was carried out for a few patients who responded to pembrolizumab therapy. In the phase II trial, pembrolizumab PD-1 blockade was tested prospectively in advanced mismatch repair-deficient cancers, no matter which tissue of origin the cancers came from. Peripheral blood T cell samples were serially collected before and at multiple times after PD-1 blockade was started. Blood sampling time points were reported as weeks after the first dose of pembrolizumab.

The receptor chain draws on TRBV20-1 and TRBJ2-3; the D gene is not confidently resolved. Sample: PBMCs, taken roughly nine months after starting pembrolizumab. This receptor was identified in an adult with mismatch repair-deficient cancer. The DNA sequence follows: TGCAGTGCTCCCCGGGTCGATACGCAGTATTTT. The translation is CSAPRVDTQYF.